This T cell receptor beta chain comes out of a study of low-dose radiotherapy and immunotherapy resistance in tumors. As for the study in general: Fractions of 1 Gy went to Cohort 2 every two weeks, for 13 Gy over 26 weeks.

Noted time point: before trial treatment. Low-dose radiotherapy and low-dose cyclophosphamide, together with aspirin, ipilimumab and nivolumab, were given to donors. The CDR3 sequence is 15 residues long. Germline V gives CDR1 DFQATT, CDR2 SNEGSKA (reference sequence). Trimming removed 4 bases from V and 8 bases from J, with 23 bases in between. TRAV and TRBV primers primed cDNA for both TCRalpha and TCRbeta. The authors amplified TCRs for 20 to 25 PCR cycles with a constant-region primer and a V-primer adapter. TCRdb called the reads again in MiXCR, with one record for every CDR3 protein. The table lists over 55,000 distinct CDR3 sequences, less than 40% of them singletons, with around 10% in the top ten. This clonotype appeared many times.

This rearrangement joins TRBV20-1 to TRBJ1-2; D is undetermined. The sequence was obtained from a female donor with ovarian cancer. Here the sequenced sample was PBMCs, taken before treatment. CDR3 bases: TGCAGTGCTAATCCCACTCAAACACGGTGGATAGGCTACACCTTC. Translated: CSANPTQTRWIGYTF.